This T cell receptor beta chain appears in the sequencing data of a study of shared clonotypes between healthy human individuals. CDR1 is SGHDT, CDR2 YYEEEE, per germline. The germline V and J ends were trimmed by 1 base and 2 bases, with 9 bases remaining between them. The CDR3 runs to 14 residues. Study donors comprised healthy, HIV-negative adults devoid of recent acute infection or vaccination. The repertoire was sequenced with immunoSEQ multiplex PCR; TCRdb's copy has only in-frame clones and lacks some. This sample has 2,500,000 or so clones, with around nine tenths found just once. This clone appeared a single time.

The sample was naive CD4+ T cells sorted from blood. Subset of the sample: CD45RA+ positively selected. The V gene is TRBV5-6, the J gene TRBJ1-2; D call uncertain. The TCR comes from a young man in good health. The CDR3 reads CASSLLTLNYGYTF. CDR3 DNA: TGTGCCAGCAGCTTGTTAACACTAAACTATGGCTACACCTTC.